This T cell receptor (beta chain) was sequenced during a study of T cells in Graves' hyperthyroidism and ophthalmopathy. Study as a whole: The authors collected peripheral blood at initial diagnosis, before any treatment.

Germline loops: CDR1 LNHNV, CDR2 YYDKDF (reference sequence). The CDR3 is made up of 16 amino acids. The germline V and J ends were trimmed by 0 bases and 7 bases, with 16 bases remaining between them. Any patient presenting with uncontrolled infection, other autoimmune disease, pregnancy or lactation was left out. Diagnoses used clinical symptoms, serum thyroxine and TRAb, thyroid ultrasound and orbital computed tomography. Amplification yielded TCR beta CDR3 regions, with RNA transcripts as the source. In the first-round RT-PCR of the TCR CDR3, the HTBI primer set was used. TCRdb reprocessed the multiplex PCR reads via MiXCR and lists one record per CDR3 protein. The table lists some 400,000 distinct CDR3 sequences, roughly 12% of them singletons.

The chain is built from TRBV15 and TRBJ1-5, with D unresolved. The sequence was obtained from a man aged 30-40 years with Graves' hyperthyroidism that later progressed to Graves' ophthalmopathy. The sample comprised blood. The CDR3, as DNA: TGTGCCACCAGCAGAGATCAAGGAAGAGGCAGGCAGCCCCAGCATTTT. This translates into CATSRDQGRGRQPQHF.